Listed below are T cell receptor beta chains from one sample, sequenced in a study of response to subunit inactivated influenza vaccine. TCRdb independently ran MiXCR on the RT-PCR reads; one entry per CDR3 protein. This sample carries approximately 500,000 distinct CDR3 sequences, under 15% of them seen once, and the ten largest clones take under 15%. The sequencing here drew on PBMCs from blood, taken 45 days after vaccination. These receptors originate from a man aged 50 to 60 who received an inactivated influenza vaccine. Both conserved end residues are part of each CDR3. A D gene is named only where the DNA matches it firmly. Where a row states a size, it is once, few, many or the class of an expanded clone; other rows omit it.

TRBJ1-3	.	many	TRBV12-3/TRBV12-4	TGTGCCAGCAGTTTATTCGGTAACACCATATATTTT	CASSLFGNTIYF
TRBJ2-3	TRBD2	.	TRBV20-1	TGCAGTGCTAGAGGGATAGCGGGCAGCACAGATACGCAGTATTTT	CSARGIAGSTDTQYF
TRBJ2-3	TRBD1	few	TRBV20-1	TGCAGTGCTATTCCGACAGGGAGCGCAGATACGCAGTATTTT	CSAIPTGSADTQYF
TRBJ2-7	TRBD1	.	TRBV20-1	TGCAGTGCTCCCGGGACAGGGGGCTACGAGCAGTACTTC	CSAPGTGGYEQYF
TRBJ2-7	.	many	TRBV6-2/TRBV6-3	TGTGCCAGCAGTTTACCAGGGGCGTACGAGCAGTACTTC	CASSLPGAYEQYF
TRBJ2-6	TRBD2	.	TRBV4-2	TGTGCCAGCAGCCCACTAGCGGGAGCCGGGGCCAACGTCCTGACTTTC	CASSPLAGAGANVLTF
TRBJ2-7	TRBD2	.	TRBV20-1	TGCAGTGCCCCGGGGAGGGGCGAGCAGTACTTC	CSAPGRGEQYF
TRBJ2-3	TRBD2	few	TRBV28	TGTGCCAGCACTAGCGGGGGGACGCAGTATTTT	CASTSGGTQYF
TRBJ2-1	TRBD1	many	TRBV5-7	TGTGCCAGCAGCTTCGGGACAGGGCTTTTCGATGAGCAGTTCTTC	CASSFGTGLFDEQFF
TRBJ2-6	.	few	TRBV7-2	TGTGCCAGCAGCTTAAACGGGCTTGGGGCCAACGTCCTGACTTTC	CASSLNGLGANVLTF
TRBJ2-3	TRBD2	.	TRBV12-3/TRBV12-4	TGTGCCAGCAGTTGGGGGACTAGCGGGGGAGATACGCAGTATTTT	CASSWGTSGGDTQYF
TRBJ2-3	TRBD2	few	TRBV6-2/TRBV6-3	TGTGCCAGCAGTTACCGCGAGGACGGACTAGCGGGAGTCTTAACAGATACGCAGTATTTT	CASSYREDGLAGVLTDTQYF
TRBJ2-1	TRBD2	.	TRBV5-8	TGTGCCAGCAGCTCTAGCGGGAGTGGCTACAATGAGCAGTTCTTC	CASSSSGSGYNEQFF
TRBJ1-4	.	few	TRBV29-1	TGCAGCGGACAAAGGGGCCGGGGTGAAAAACTGTTTTTT	CSGQRGRGEKLFF
TRBJ2-1	TRBD2	.	TRBV4-2	TGTGCCAGCAGCCAAGAGGGACTAGCGGGCCTTCCAATTTACAATGAGCAGTTCTTC	CASSQEGLAGLPIYNEQFF
TRBJ2-1	TRBD2	.	TRBV19	TGTGCCAGTAGTCGGACCCCCCTAGCGGGAGCCTACAATGAGCAGTTCTTC	CASSRTPLAGAYNEQFF
TRBJ2-3	.	many	TRBV5-1	TGCGCCAGCAGCTTGAGAGGAGGGGACAGCGGGTACAATACGCAGTATTTT	CASSLRGGDSGYNTQYF
TRBJ2-1	TRBD2	.	TRBV20-1	TGCAGTGCTAAGCGGGGGGGCCGCAATGAGCAGTTCTTC	CSAKRGGRNEQFF
TRBJ2-5	.	few	TRBV4-2	TGTGCCAGCAGCCAATTCAACAGGGTGGGAGAGACCCAGTACTTC	CASSQFNRVGETQYF
TRBJ2-5	.	few	TRBV5-1	TGCGCCAGCAGCTTGGTCCCGAGTGAGACCCAGTACTTC	CASSLVPSETQYF
TRBJ2-1	.	.	TRBV24-1	TGTGCCACCAGTGATTTCGGTAGCGCCAGCTCCTACAATGAGCAGTTCTTC	CATSDFGSASSYNEQFF
TRBJ2-1	.	many	TRBV5-1	TGCGCCAGCAGCGTGACTAGGAACAATGAGCAGTTCTTC	CASSVTRNNEQFF
TRBJ2-5	TRBD1	few	TRBV2	TGTGCCAGCAGTGTACGCAGGGGGGAGACCCAGTACTTC	CASSVRRGETQYF
TRBJ2-7	.	.	TRBV6-2/TRBV6-3	TGTGCCAGCAGTTATCCAGCGGGTACCTACGAGCAGTACTTC	CASSYPAGTYEQYF
TRBJ2-7	TRBD2	once	TRBV20-1	TGCAGTGCTAGGGGGCTAGCGGGGCTCTCCTACGAGCAGTACTTC	CSARGLAGLSYEQYF
TRBJ2-7	.	few	TRBV7-7	TGTGCCAGCAGCAAGGGGACGGAAGGCGAGCAGTACTTC	CASSKGTEGEQYF
TRBJ2-7	TRBD1	.	TRBV10-3	TGTGCCATCAGTGAGTCGACGGGACAGGAGAAGCAGTACTTC	CAISESTGQEKQYF
TRBJ2-5	TRBD2	.	TRBV28	TGTGCCAGCAGTTCCGGCGGACTAGATTGGGAGACCCAGTACTTC	CASSSGGLDWETQYF
TRBJ1-1	.	.	TRBV7-9	TGTGCCAGCAGCTTAAGGGGCAGAGAGGTCACTGGTGAAGCTTTCTTT	CASSLRGREVTGEAFF
TRBJ1-1	TRBD1	.	TRBV12-3/TRBV12-4	TGTGCCAGCAGTGACAGGGTGGTGAACACTGAAGCTTTCTTT	CASSDRVVNTEAFF
TRBJ1-1	.	.	TRBV7-9	TGTGCCAGCAGCTCCGAGACGTACACTGAAGCTTTCTTT	CASSSETYTEAFF
TRBJ1-2	.	.	TRBV10-3	TGTGCCATCAGCCCGACAGGTTCCTATGGCTACACCTTC	CAISPTGSYGYTF
TRBJ2-1	TRBD2	.	TRBV6-5	TGTGCCAGCAGTTACTCGGGCGGGAGGTTAGGCAATGAGCAGTTCTTC	CASSYSGGRLGNEQFF
TRBJ1-3	.	few	TRBV14	TGTGCCAGCAGGCCACAGGGCAGAAACACCATATATTTT	CASRPQGRNTIYF
TRBJ1-1	.	.	TRBV20-1	TGCAGTGCTAGTCGGCAAGATTTTAACACTGAAGCTTTCTTT	CSASRQDFNTEAFF
TRBJ2-2	.	few	TRBV5-1	TGCGCCAGCAGCCCTCAATACGGAGTCGGGGAGCTGTTTTTT	CASSPQYGVGELFF
TRBJ2-1	.	.	TRBV27	TGTGCCAGCAGTTCGACAGCCAACAATGAGCAGTTCTTC	CASSSTANNEQFF
TRBJ2-5	TRBD1	.	TRBV5-1	TGCGCCAGCAGCCAGACAGGGGGAATTGTATTGGAGACCCAGTACTTC	CASSQTGGIVLETQYF
TRBJ2-6	TRBD1	.	TRBV7-9	TGTGCCAGCAGCTTTCAGGGGGCTAATGGGGCCAGCGTCCTGACTTTC	CASSFQGANGASVLTF
TRBJ2-5	.	few	TRBV20-1	TGCAGTGCTTCGTGGACGGAGCGCCAAGAGACCCAGTACTTC	CSASWTERQETQYF
TRBJ2-1	TRBD2	few	TRBV9	TGTGCCAGCAGCGGCCGATGGGATGACACCGCCCAGGTAGCGGGGGGCTACAATGAGCAGTTCTTC	CASSGRWDDTAQVAGGYNEQFF
TRBJ1-5	.	few	TRBV10-3	TGTGCCATAAAGGGAGCAGGAGATCAGCCCCAGCATTTT	CAIKGAGDQPQHF
TRBJ2-1	TRBD2	.	TRBV10-3	TGTGCCATCAGCACCGGGACTAGGGGTTACAATGAGCAGTTCTTC	CAISTGTRGYNEQFF
TRBJ1-3	.	.	TRBV10-2	TGCGCCAGCAACGACAGGTCCTCTGGAAACACCATATATTTT	CASNDRSSGNTIYF
TRBJ2-7	TRBD2	many	TRBV7-6	TGTGCCAGCAGCCCAAGACTAGCGGGGGGGCTCGAGCAGTACTTC	CASSPRLAGGLEQYF
TRBJ2-1	.	few	TRBV7-2	TGTGCCAGCAGCTCACAATCCCGGGGTAACGGCGGGGAGCAGTTCTTC	CASSSQSRGNGGEQFF
TRBJ1-5	TRBD1	few	TRBV4-1	TGCGCCAGCAGATCCGGGACAGGGGATAATCAGCCCCAGCATTTT	CASRSGTGDNQPQHF